The rows below give T cell receptor beta chains drawn from one sample of a study of metastatic and nonmetastatic thyroid tumors. MiXCR was used by TCRdb to re-call the PCR reads. This sample carries roughly 25,000 clones, 15% of them seen once, and the ten largest clones take approximately 3.3%. Sequencing was carried out using blood. The receptor set was obtained from a female donor with papillary thyroid cancer or a benign thyroid nodule (not recorded which). Some clones in this sample may be carry-over from other donors' samples. The CDR3 runs from the conserved cysteine through the conserved F or W. D genes are given only for firm matches. Clone size is given as once, few, many, or a class for an expanded clone.

.	TRBJ2-2	TRBV5-1	many	CASSFSGANTGELFF	TGCGCCAGCAGCTTTAGCGGAGCGAACACCGGGGAGCTGTTTTTT
TRBD2	TRBJ2-7	TRBV13	once	CASNQGGLDYEQYF	TGTGCCAGCAACCAGGGAGGGCTCGACTACGAGCAGTACTTC
.	TRBJ2-5	TRBV6-1	many	CASRASGGTQYF	TGTGCCAGCAGGGCATCCGGGGGGACCCAGTACTTC
.	TRBJ1-1	TRBV11-2	medium-sized	CASSLRENTEAFF	TGTGCCAGCAGCTTAAGGGAGAACACTGAAGCTTTCTTT
.	TRBJ2-7	TRBV11-2	medium-sized	CASSLFVGPSYEQYF	TGTGCCAGCAGCTTATTCGTCGGACCCTCCTACGAGCAGTACTTC
.	TRBJ1-1	TRBV12-3/TRBV12-4	many	CASSPTGNTEAFF	TGTGCCAGCAGTCCCACAGGGAACACTGAAGCTTTCTTT
TRBD1	TRBJ1-1	TRBV12-3/TRBV12-4	many	CASSQSGGTEAFF	TGTGCCAGCAGTCAATCAGGGGGCACTGAAGCTTTCTTT
.	TRBJ2-1	TRBV30	many	CAWSDGSAYNEQFF	TGTGCCTGGAGTGACGGTTCAGCCTACAATGAGCAGTTCTTC
.	TRBJ2-1	TRBV30	many	CACRARLGSGNEQFF	TGTGCCTGTAGAGCTCGGTTGGGGTCGGGCAATGAGCAGTTCTTC
.	TRBJ2-7	TRBV18	once	CASSPFHPYEQYF	TGTGCCAGCTCCCCCTTTCACCCCTACGAGCAGTACTTC
.	TRBJ1-1	TRBV6-1	many	CASSSPWGGNTEAFF	TGTGCCAGCAGCTCTCCGTGGGGGGGGAACACTGAAGCTTTCTTT
.	TRBJ2-1	TRBV29-1	few	CSVEEAASRSGERFF	TGCAGCGTTGAAGAAGCAGCGTCAAGAAGTGGTGAGCGGTTCTTC
TRBD2	TRBJ2-3	TRBV12-3/TRBV12-4	many	CASSFFIGLVAGQTDTQYF	TGTGCCAGCAGTTTTTTTATTGGGCTGGTAGCGGGACAAACAGATACGCAGTATTTT
.	TRBJ2-2	TRBV7-2	many	CASSPVLANTGELFF	TGTGCCAGCAGCCCCGTGCTCGCGAACACCGGGGAGCTGTTTTTT
.	TRBJ2-1	TRBV19	many	CASSIAAGYNEQFF	TGTGCCAGTAGTATAGCGGCCGGGTACAATGAGCAGTTCTTC
.	TRBJ2-2	TRBV27	medium-sized	CASSPGAGELFF	TGTGCCAGCAGCCCGGGAGCAGGGGAGCTGTTTTTT
.	TRBJ1-3	TRBV19	many	CASSIKIGNTIYF	TGTGCCAGTAGTATAAAAATCGGAAACACCATATATTTT